Below are 13 T cell receptor beta chains sequenced from a single sample in a study of human T cells and chemical hapten exposure. TCRdb reprocessed the RACE reads via MiXCR and lists one record per CDR3 protein. The sample contains 210,000 or so distinct CDR3 sequences, 24% of which appear only once. Time point reported: patch test 3, about 24 weeks after DPC sensitization. As for treatment: therapeutic diphenylcyclopropenone sensitization with weekly scalp DPC. The source material was whole blood, sampled in connection with sensitization to the hapten diphenylcyclopropenone (DPC). These receptors originate from a woman aged 40 to 50 with alopecia areata. Some clones in this sample may be carry-over from other donors' samples.

This clonotype was counted a few times. The J gene is TRBJ2-7, the V gene TRBV20-1; TRBD2 matches 8 bases. The junction had 7 bases not matched to a gene; V was cut back by 3 bases and J by 6 bases. In germline, CDR1 is DFQATT, CDR2 SNEGSKA (reference sequence). The CDR3 is made up of 13 amino acids. CDR3 bases: TGCAGTGCTAGTATCGGGAGGGGCGTCGAGCAGTACTTC. Encoded protein: CSASIGRGVEQYF.

Only a few counts were recorded for this clonotype. The V and J genes are TRBV3-1 and TRBJ1-3, with D possibly matching TRBD1 (6 bases). The V gene lost 4 bases and the J gene lost 0 bases, with 7 bases spanning the gap. This CDR3 region has 14 residues. CDR1 is LGHDT, CDR2 YNNKEL, per germline (reference sequence). This CDR3 reads CASSPDSSGNTIYF. For the CDR3, the DNA is TGTGCCAGCAGCCCGGACAGCTCTGGAAACACCATATATTTT.

The chain couples TRBV9 to TRBJ2-4, with TRBD2 as a possible D gene (6 bases). Trimming removed 3 bases at V and 3 bases at J, with 13 bases between. Germline CDR1 SGDLS, CDR2 YYNGEE. This CDR3 has 15 residues. This CDR3 is CASSASAGLKNIQYF. The CDR3 coding sequence is TGTGCCAGCAGCGCATCAGCGGGTCTCAAAAACATTCAGTACTTC.

This clonotype was counted between two and nine times. This chain connects TRBV20-1 to TRBJ1-4; a possible D gene is TRBD1 (6 bases). The CDR3 sequence is 13 residues long. V was pared by 6 bases and J by 7 bases, with 15 bases between. Germline V gene sequence: CDR1 DFQATT, CDR2 SNEGSKA (reference sequence). The CDR3 DNA follows: TGCAGTGCCTACAGGGAGTTCGGTGAAAAACTGTTTTTT. It codes for CSAYREFGEKLFF.

The chain carries TRBV14 and TRBJ2-5; D may correspond to TRBD1 or TRBD2 (5 bases each). Trimming stripped 0 bases from V and 5 bases from J, with 16 bases between. The CDR3 is 16 residues long. CDR1 SGHDN and CDR2 FVKESK come from the germline V gene. CDR3 coding DNA: TGTGCCAGCAGCCAAGATCGGGGCGGTAGGGAGGAGACCCAGTACTTC. As protein: CASSQDRGGREETQYF.

The J gene is TRBJ1-5, the V gene TRBV6-4, with D perhaps matching TRBD1 (5 bases). V lost 6 bases, J lost 3 bases, and 15 bases lay in between. CDR3 length: 15 residues. Per germline, CDR1 MRHNA and CDR2 SNTAGT. For the CDR3, the DNA is TGTGCCAGCAGCTATCTTTTTGGGACCAATCAGCCCCAGCATTTT. It encodes CASSYLFGTNQPQHF.

This clonotype was counted between two and nine times. The rearrangement joins TRBV28 to TRBJ2-7; 9 bases align to TRBD2. Germline V gene lookup returns CDR1 MDHEN and CDR2 SYDVKM. The V and J ends lost 8 bases and 2 bases, in that order; junction bases with no gene match: 10. The CDR3 totals 15 residues. The CDR3 region has the DNA TGTGCCAGCGAGGGGGGGCTAGCGGGACCCTACGAGCAGTACTTC. Translating it yields CASEGGLAGPYEQYF.

V and J are TRBV23-1 and TRBJ2-1; D is unclear. TRBV23-1 is identified as an open reading frame with a role that is uncertain. The V end lost 5 bases, the J end lost 0 bases, and 20 bases lay between the germline ends. The CDR3 covers 18 residues. CDR3 sequence reads: CASSLRGHKGSSYNEQFF. The CDR3 DNA follows: TGCGCCAGCAGTTTGAGAGGCCATAAGGGTAGCTCCTACAATGAGCAGTTCTTC.

The chain links TRBV29-1 to TRBJ2-3; 7 positions match TRBD2. Germline V lookup: CDR1 SQVTM, CDR2 ANQGSEA. The CDR3 runs 14 residues. After removal of 4 bases from V and 4 bases from J, the junction contained 8 bases not matched to a gene. The CDR3 nucleotides are TGCAGCGTTGGGGGCCGCGGGGGAGCAGATACGCAGTATTTT. Its translation is CSVGGRGGADTQYF.

The chain couples TRBV2 to TRBJ2-3; 8 bases agree with TRBD1. V shed 6 bases, J shed 0 bases, and the junction held 8 bases outside the gene matches. CDR1 is SNHLY and CDR2 is FYNNEI in the germline V gene. The CDR3 is 16 residues long. In DNA form, the CDR3 reads TGTGCCAGCAGGCGCCGGACAGGGCCGAGCACAGATACGCAGTATTTT. Protein product: CASRRRTGPSTDTQYF.

The rearrangement joins TRBV12-3 or TRBV12-4 to TRBJ2-4; D gene uncertain. The CDR3 extends over 13 amino acids. The ends were cut back, 3 bases at V and 8 bases at J, with 11 bases in the middle. The CDR3 protein is CASSFLGIDIQYF. Written as DNA, the CDR3 is TGTGCCAGCAGTTTTTTGGGGATCGACATTCAGTACTTC.

V usage is TRBV20-1 and J usage is TRBJ2-7, with 10 bases that match TRBD2. The CDR3 covers 15 residues. V shed 5 bases and J 0 bases; nucleotides not matched to a gene: 7. CDR1 is DFQATT and CDR2 is SNEGSKA in the germline V gene (reference sequence). The CDR3 DNA sequence: TGCAGTGCTCTTGCCGGACTAGCGGCCTCCTACGAGCAGTACTTC. Its translation is CSALAGLAASYEQYF.

This clonotype was counted many times. This chain links TRBV6-4 with TRBJ2-1, with D unclear. Trimming cost V 6 bases and J 5 bases, with 11 bases left between them. Germline CDR1 MRHNA, CDR2 SNTAGT. This CDR3 is 13 amino acids long. The CDR3 spells CASSRTSNNEQFF. The CDR3, as DNA: TGTGCCAGCAGCAGGACGTCTAACAATGAGCAGTTCTTC.